These 19 T cell receptor beta chains share one sample of origin, sequenced in a study of cytomegalovirus exposure and HLA in healthy donors. It was with 60 Vbeta and 13 Jbeta primers that the PCR ran. This table comes from immunoSEQ multiplex PCR, and its TCRdb copy is limited to in-frame clones, with some not included. The sample contains 150,000 to 200,000 clones, 81% of which appear only once. The sample consisted of PBMCs. The receptor source for this set is a young man in good health and CMV-seronegative.

The V call is TRBV14, the J call TRBJ2-1; D might be TRBD2 (5 bases). Germline V gene lookup returns CDR1 SGHDN and CDR2 FVKESK. Trimming removed 0 bases at V and 9 bases at J, with 12 bases between. CDR3 length: 14 residues. CDR3 sequence (DNA): TGTGCCAGCAGCCAAGATTCGGGGTTGGGTGAGCAGTTCTTC. It translates to CASSQDSGLGEQFF. Filled out from reference TRBV14 and TRBJ2-1, the complete variable domain reads EAGVTQFPSHSVIEKGQTVTLRCDPISGHDNLYWYRRVMGKEIKFLLHFVKESKQDESGMPNNRFLAERTGGTYSTLKVQPAELEDSGVYFCASSQDSGLGEQFFGPGTRLTVL.

The genes are TRBV18 and TRBJ1-1; a possible D gene is TRBD1 (5 bases). Germline V lookup: CDR1 KGHSH, CDR2 LQKENI. This CDR3 spans 14 amino acids. Trimming stripped 0 bases from V and 4 bases from J, with 9 bases between. The CDR3 sequence: CASSPPGGSTEAFF. The CDR3 DNA sequence: TGTGCCAGCTCACCACCTGGGGGGAGCACTGAAGCTTTCTTT.

This clone was detected only once. The chain carries TRBV5-1 and TRBJ2-5; D unclear. This CDR3 spans 13 amino acids. Germline CDR1 is SGHRS and CDR2 is YFSETQ. Deletions cut 1 base from V and 4 bases from J, with 8 bases between. The CDR3 DNA reads as TGCGCCAGCAGCTTGCGACCGGGAGAGACCCAGTACTTC. As protein: CASSLRPGETQYF.

This clone was counted between two and nine times. The chain couples TRBV7-2 to TRBJ2-7, with 10 bases identical to TRBD1. Per germline, CDR1 SGHTA and CDR2 FQGNSA. The junction had 6 bases not matched to a gene; V was cut back by 4 bases and J by 3 bases. The CDR3 has 15 residues. Written as DNA, the CDR3 is TGTGCCAGCAGCTCATCGGGACAGGGGTTCTACGAGCAGTACTTC. It is translated as CASSSSGQGFYEQYF.

This chain connects TRBV5-1 to TRBJ2-1; possibly TRBD1 for D (6 bases). The CDR3 loop spans 15 amino acids. Trimming shortened V by 4 bases and J by 4 bases, and 15 bases separated the two germline ends. CDR1 SGHRS and CDR2 YFSETQ come from the germline V gene. DNA of the CDR3: TGCGCCAGCAGCCACGGTGGACAGACGTACAATGAGCAGTTCTTC. Translation: CASSHGGQTYNEQFF.

This clone has just one count. The chain employs TRBV9 and TRBJ2-2; D is unclear. V gave up 0 bases and J gave up 0 bases, with 6 bases separating them. CDR1 and CDR2 from the germline V gene are SGDLS and YYNGEE. The CDR3 runs to 15 residues. The CDR3 spells CASSVASANTGELFF. The CDR3 DNA reads TGTGCCAGCAGCGTAGCATCGGCGAACACCGGGGAGCTGTTTTTT.

The V gene is TRBV18, the J gene TRBJ2-5; 7 bases are a match to TRBD1. The ends lost 4 bases at V and 1 base at J; junction bases unmatched: 6. CDR3 length: 15 amino acids. Germline CDR1 is KGHSH and CDR2 is LQKENI. The CDR3 DNA is TGTGCCAGCTCACTTCTTAGGGGGCTCCAAGAGACCCAGTACTTC. Its protein is CASSLLRGLQETQYF.

This chain uses TRBV6-4 with TRBJ2-3; 9 positions agree with TRBD1. Unmatched junction bases numbered 5, after V lost 3 bases and J lost 4 bases. Germline V gene data show CDR1 as MRHNA and CDR2 as SNTAGT. The CDR3 length is 15 residues. CDR3 sequence reads: CASSEQGAGADTQYF. In nucleotides, the CDR3 is TGTGCCAGCAGTGAACAGGGGGCTGGGGCAGATACGCAGTATTTT.

The chain recombines TRBV30 with TRBJ1-1; TRBD1 matches 9 bases. This CDR3 has 13 amino acids. J lost 5 bases, V lost 5 bases, and 6 bases had no gene match. Looked up from germline, CDR1 is GTSNPN and CDR2 is SVGIG (reference sequence). The CDR3 loop reads CAWSGQGRTEAFF. The CDR3 DNA reads as TGTGCCTGGTCGGGACAGGGCAGAACTGAAGCTTTCTTT.

This clone was seen a single time. The chain recombines TRBV29-1 with TRBJ1-2; D remains ambiguous. The V and J ends lost 4 bases and 6 bases respectively, with 18 bases between them. This CDR3 spans 14 amino acids. Germline CDR1 and CDR2: SQVTM and ANQGSEA. The CDR3: CSVVPRAAGDGYTF. CDR3 sequence (DNA): TGCAGCGTTGTCCCGCGGGCCGCTGGGGATGGCTACACCTTC.

The chain recombines TRBV11-2 with TRBJ2-7; the match to TRBD1 covers 8 bases. There are 13 residues in the CDR3. Germline V gives CDR1 SGHAT, CDR2 FQNNGV. After removal of 3 bases from V and 3 bases from J, the junction contained 1 base not matched to a gene. The CDR3, as DNA: TGTGCCAGCAGCTTCGGGACAGGCTACGAGCAGTACTTC. It encodes CASSFGTGYEQYF.

This chain connects TRBV5-6 to TRBJ2-1; 15 bases fit TRBD2. The CDR3 loop spans 17 amino acids. Germline lookup yields CDR1 SGHDT and CDR2 YYEEEE. Trimming at V came to 3 bases and at J to 8 bases, leaving 9 bases not matched to a gene. CDR3: CASSSTGTSGRFHEQFF. CDR3 sequence (DNA): TGTGCCAGCAGCTCAACCGGGACTAGCGGGAGGTTTCATGAGCAGTTCTTC.

The DNA of the CDR3 is TGTGCCAGCAGTTACGAGGGCCTCTACGAGCAGTACTTC. Residues: CASSYEGLYEQYF. This rearrangement joins TRBV6-5 to TRBJ2-7; perhaps TRBD2 as D (5 bases). The CDR3 totals 13 residues. Looked up from germline, CDR1 is MNHEY and CDR2 is SVGAGI. Deletions cut 2 bases from V and 3 bases from J, with 8 bases between.

Only one count was recorded for this clone. J is TRBJ2-7 and V is TRBV7-6; the match to TRBD1 covers 7 bases. The CDR3 is made up of 13 amino acids. J gave up 3 bases and V 5 bases, and 4 bases lay outside the gene matches. CDR1 and CDR2 from the germline V gene are SGHVS and FNYEAQ. CDR3 DNA sequence: TGTGCCAGCAGCAACCGGGACAGCTACGAGCAGTACTTC. It specifies CASSNRDSYEQYF. Looking up the rest from reference TRBV7-6 and TRBJ2-7 gives the full variable domain: GAGVSQSPRYKVTKRGQDVALRCDPISGHVSLYWYRQALGQGPEFLTYFNYEAQQDKSGLPNDRFSAERPEGSISTLTIQRTEQRDSAMYRCASSNRDSYEQYFGPGTRLTVT.

This clone was observed a few times. This chain connects TRBV19 to TRBJ2-7; no definite D call. V lost 5 bases to trimming and J lost 0 bases, with 11 bases between them. Germline CDR1 and CDR2: LNHDA and SQIVND (reference sequence). CDR3 length: 14 residues. The CDR3 sequence: CASSAYLRSYEQYF. The CDR3 DNA follows: TGTGCCAGTAGTGCCTACCTCCGCTCCTACGAGCAGTACTTC.

The chain employs TRBV6-1 and TRBJ1-3; D is uncertain. CDR3 length equals 13 residues. Per germline, CDR1 MNHNS and CDR2 SASEGT. Between the trimmed V and J ends, which lost 0 bases and 5 bases, there was a span of 5 bases. The CDR3 here is CASSEAYRNTIYF. The CDR3, as DNA: TGTGCCAGCAGTGAAGCGTACAGAAACACCATATATTTT.

V usage is TRBV18 and J usage is TRBJ2-2; perhaps TRBD2 as D (6 bases). Deletions cut 10 bases from V and 1 base from J, with 16 bases between. This CDR3 is 15 amino acids long. Per the germline V gene, CDR1 is KGHSH and CDR2 is LQKENI. This CDR3 is CATLEEGRNTGELFF. As DNA, the CDR3 is TGTGCCACCCTCGAGGAGGGGAGGAACACCGGGGAGCTGTTTTTT.

The chain links TRBV4-3 to TRBJ2-3; the D gene is possibly TRBD2 (5 bases). CDR1 LGHNA and CDR2 YSLEER come from the germline V gene. The ends were cut back, 1 base at V and 3 bases at J, with 14 bases in the middle. The CDR3 covers 16 residues. CDR3 sequence reads: CASSQVILGGTDTQYF. The CDR3 DNA is TGCGCCAGCAGCCAAGTCATACTAGGAGGAACAGATACGCAGTATTTT.

The chain carries TRBV4-3 and TRBJ2-7; TRBD2 might be the D (6 bases). There are 14 residues in the CDR3. V shed 1 base and J shed 3 bases, with 10 bases lying between them. The germline CDR1 and CDR2 sequences are LGHNA and YSLEER. This CDR3 reads CASSQGLGGYEQYF. The CDR3 DNA reads TGCGCCAGCAGCCAAGGCCTGGGGGGCTACGAGCAGTACTTC.